This T cell receptor (beta chain) derives from a study of T cell responses to AZD1222 COVID-19 vaccine. Study overall: Investigators merged groups given second doses at roughly 4 or roughly 12 weeks.

Using immunoSEQ multiplex PCR, the repertoire was profiled, and TCRdb retains in-frame clones only, with some absent. The sample yields approximately 170,000 clones, 85% to 95% seen once. This CDR3 has 15 residues. CDR1 is MNHEY and CDR2 is SVGAGI in the germline V gene. V gave up 8 bases and J gave up 4 bases, with 20 bases separating them. The clonotype was recovered from an adult in good health. The material sequenced was peripheral blood, taken on day 0 of AZD1222 vaccination. The rearrangement joins TRBV6-5 to TRBJ1-2; weak D call: TRBD1 (5 bases). DNA of the CDR3: TGTGCCAGCCGGAGGGGAGGTTCTAGCCCCTATGGCTACACCTTC. This gives the protein CASRRGGSSPYGYTF.